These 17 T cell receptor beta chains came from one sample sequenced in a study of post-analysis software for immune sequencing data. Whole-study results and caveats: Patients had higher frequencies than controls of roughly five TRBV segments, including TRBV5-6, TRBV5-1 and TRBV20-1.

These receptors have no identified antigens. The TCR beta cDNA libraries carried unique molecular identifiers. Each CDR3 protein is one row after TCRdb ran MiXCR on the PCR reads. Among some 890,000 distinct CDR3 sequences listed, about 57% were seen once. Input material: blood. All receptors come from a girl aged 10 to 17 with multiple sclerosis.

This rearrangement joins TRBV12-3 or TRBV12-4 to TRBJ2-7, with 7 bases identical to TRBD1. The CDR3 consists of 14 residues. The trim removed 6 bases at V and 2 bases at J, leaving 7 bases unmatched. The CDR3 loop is CASSVGQPAYEQYF. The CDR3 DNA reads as TGTGCCAGCAGCGTGGGACAGCCTGCCTACGAGCAGTACTTC.

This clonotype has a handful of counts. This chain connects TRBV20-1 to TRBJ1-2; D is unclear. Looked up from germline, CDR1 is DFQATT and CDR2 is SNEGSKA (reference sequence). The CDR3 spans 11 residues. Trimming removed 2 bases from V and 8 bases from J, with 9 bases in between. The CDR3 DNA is TGCAGTGCTAGAATCGGACGGGGCTACACCTTC. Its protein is CSARIGRGYTF.

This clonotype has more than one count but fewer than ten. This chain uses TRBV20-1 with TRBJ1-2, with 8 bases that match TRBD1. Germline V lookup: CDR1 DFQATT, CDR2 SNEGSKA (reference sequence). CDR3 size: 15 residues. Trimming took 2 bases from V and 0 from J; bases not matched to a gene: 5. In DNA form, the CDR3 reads TGCAGTGCTAGACCAAACAGGGGGTCTAACTATGGCTACACCTTC. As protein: CSARPNRGSNYGYTF.

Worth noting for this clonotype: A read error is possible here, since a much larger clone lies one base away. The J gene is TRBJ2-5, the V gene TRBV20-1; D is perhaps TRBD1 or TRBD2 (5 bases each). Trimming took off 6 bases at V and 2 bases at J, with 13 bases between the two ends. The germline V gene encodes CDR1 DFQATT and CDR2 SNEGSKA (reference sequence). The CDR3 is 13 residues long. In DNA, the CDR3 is TGCAGTGCCCCCAGGGCGGGTCAAGAGACCCAGTACTTC. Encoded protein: CSAPRAGQETQYF.

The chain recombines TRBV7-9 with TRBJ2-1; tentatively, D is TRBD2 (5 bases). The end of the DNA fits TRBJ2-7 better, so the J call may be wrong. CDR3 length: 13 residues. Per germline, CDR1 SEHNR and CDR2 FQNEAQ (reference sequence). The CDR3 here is CASSLDSYNEQYF. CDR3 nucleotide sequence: TGTGCCAGCAGCCTGGACTCCTACAATGAGCAGTACTTC.

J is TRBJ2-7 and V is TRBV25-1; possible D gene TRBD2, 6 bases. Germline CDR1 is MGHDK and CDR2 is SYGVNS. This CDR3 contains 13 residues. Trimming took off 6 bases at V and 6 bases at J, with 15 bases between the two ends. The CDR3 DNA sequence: TGTGCCAGCAGGCGGGGAGGAGGGTCCGAGCAGTACTTC. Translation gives CASRRGGGSEQYF.

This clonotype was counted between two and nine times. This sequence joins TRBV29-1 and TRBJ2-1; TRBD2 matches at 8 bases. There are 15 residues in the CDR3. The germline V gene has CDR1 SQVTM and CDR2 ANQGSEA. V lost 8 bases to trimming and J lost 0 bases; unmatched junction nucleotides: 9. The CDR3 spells CSQSGGGVSYNEQFF. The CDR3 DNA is TGCAGCCAATCCGGGGGGGGAGTCTCCTACAATGAGCAGTTCTTC.

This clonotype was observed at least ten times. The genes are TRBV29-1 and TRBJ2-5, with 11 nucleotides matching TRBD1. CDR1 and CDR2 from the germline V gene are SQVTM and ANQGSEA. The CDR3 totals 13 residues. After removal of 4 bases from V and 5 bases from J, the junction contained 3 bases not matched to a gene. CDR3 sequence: CSVGDRGSETQYF. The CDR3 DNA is TGCAGCGTTGGGGACAGGGGGTCGGAGACCCAGTACTTC. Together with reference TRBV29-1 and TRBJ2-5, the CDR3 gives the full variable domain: SAVISQKPSRDICQRGTSLTIQCQVDSQVTMMFWYRQQPGQSLTLIATANQGSEATYESGFVIDKFPISRPNLTFSTLTVSNMSPEDSSIYLCSVGDRGSETQYFGPGTRLLVL.

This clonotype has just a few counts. The CDR3 DNA is TGCAGTGCTAGAGATCTTCCCCGGGACCAGGGTGGATACGAGCAGTACTTC. Protein product: CSARDLPRDQGGYEQYF. The V call is TRBV20-1, the J call TRBJ2-7; tentatively, D is TRBD1 or TRBD2 (5 bases each). Trimming took off 0 bases at V and 4 bases at J, with 22 bases between the two ends. Looked up from germline, CDR1 is DFQATT and CDR2 is SNEGSKA (reference sequence). CDR3 length: 17 amino acids.

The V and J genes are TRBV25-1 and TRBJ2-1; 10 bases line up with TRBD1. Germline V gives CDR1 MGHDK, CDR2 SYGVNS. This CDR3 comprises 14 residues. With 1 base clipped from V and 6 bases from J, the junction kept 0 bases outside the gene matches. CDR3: CASSEWTGGNEQFF. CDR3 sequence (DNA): TGTGCCAGCAGTGAATGGACAGGGGGCAATGAGCAGTTCTTC.

Here the CDR3 DNA reads TGTGCCAGCAGCGTATTTTTCGACAGCGAATATGGCTACACCTTC. It yields the protein CASSVFFDSEYGYTF. The genes are TRBV9 and TRBJ1-2; TRBD1 might be the D (5 bases). CDR3 size: 15 residues. Trimming shortened V by 1 base and J by 5 bases, and 15 bases separated the two germline ends. Germline CDR1 SGDLS, CDR2 YYNGEE.

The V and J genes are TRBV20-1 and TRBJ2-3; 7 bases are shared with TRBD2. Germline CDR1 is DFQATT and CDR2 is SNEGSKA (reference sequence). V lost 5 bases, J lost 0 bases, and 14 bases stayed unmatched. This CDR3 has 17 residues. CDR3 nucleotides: TGCAGTGCTTCCATCCTTTCGCGGGAGCGGAGCACAGATACGCAGTATTTT. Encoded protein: CSASILSRERSTDTQYF.

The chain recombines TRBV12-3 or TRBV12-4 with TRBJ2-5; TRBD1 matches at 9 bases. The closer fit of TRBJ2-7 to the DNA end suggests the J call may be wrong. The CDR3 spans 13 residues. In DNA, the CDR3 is TGTGCCAGCAGCGGAGGGACAGGGTTCGAGCAGTACTTC. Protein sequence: CASSGGTGFEQYF.

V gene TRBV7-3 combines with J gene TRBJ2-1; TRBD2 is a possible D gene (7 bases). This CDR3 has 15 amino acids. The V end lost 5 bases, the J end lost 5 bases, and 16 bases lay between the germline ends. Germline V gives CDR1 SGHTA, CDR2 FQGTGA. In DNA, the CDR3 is TGTGCCAGCAGCCCCTGGGGGGGCAAGAACAATGAGCAGTTCTTC. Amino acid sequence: CASSPWGGKNNEQFF. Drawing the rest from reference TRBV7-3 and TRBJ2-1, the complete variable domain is GAGVSQTPSNKVTEKGKYVELRCDPISGHTALYWYRQSLGQGPEFLIYFQGTGAADDSGLPNDRFFAVRPEGSVSTLKIQRTERGDSAVYLCASSPWGGKNNEQFFGPGTRLTVL.

In nucleotides, the CDR3 is TGTGCCAGCAGCGACGGCCGGACAGGCACAGATACGCAGTATTTT. Encoded protein: CASSDGRTGTDTQYF. V and J are TRBV12-3 or TRBV12-4 and TRBJ2-3, with D possibly being TRBD1 (6 bases). The CDR3 length is 15 residues. The ends were cut back, 6 bases at V and 1 base at J, with 14 bases in the middle.

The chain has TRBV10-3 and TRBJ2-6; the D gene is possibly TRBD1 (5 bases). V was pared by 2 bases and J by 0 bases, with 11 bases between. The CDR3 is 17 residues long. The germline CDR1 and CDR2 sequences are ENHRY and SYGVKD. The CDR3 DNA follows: TGTGCCATCAGTGAGCCGCGACAGATCTCTGGGGCCAACGTCCTGACTTTC. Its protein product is CAISEPRQISGANVLTF.

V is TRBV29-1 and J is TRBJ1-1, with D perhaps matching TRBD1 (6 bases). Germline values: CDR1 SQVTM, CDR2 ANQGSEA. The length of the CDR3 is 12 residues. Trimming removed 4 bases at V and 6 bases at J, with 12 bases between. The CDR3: CSVVPGGSEAFF. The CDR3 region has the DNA TGCAGCGTTGTGCCCGGGGGCTCTGAAGCTTTCTTT.